This T cell receptor (beta chain) is from a study of CXCR3-negative and CXCR3-positive naive CD8 T cells. Across the whole study: Per-library TRB read counts averaged about 1.5 +/- 0.3 million, adding up to approximately 130 million in total.

Study-wide points: CXCR3-expressing naive cells carried TRB CDR3s more hydrophobic than those of CXCR3-negative naive cells. Memory CD8+ cells showed much lower diversity, while both naive subsets were comparably high. TRB CDR3 properties served as the basis for inferring TCR strength, and surface CD5 was comparable between naive subsets.

Germline V lookup: CDR1 MDHEN, CDR2 SYDVKM. The CDR3 runs to 14 residues. On this clonotype itself: Its specificity is not known.

With UMI labels, 5' RACE was used to prepare the TRB cDNA libraries. One entry per CDR3 protein, without DNA, is what TCRdb gives after re-calling the 5' RACE reads. This table holds under 85,000 distinct CDR3 sequences. This chain uses TRBV28 with TRBJ2-5; the TRBD2 assignment by TCRdb is unverifiable without DNA. The clonotype was recovered from a human donor in good health. Some clones in this sample may be carry-over from other donors' samples. Sequenced: naive CXCR3- CD8+ T cells from blood. Regarding subset: CD45RO-CCR7+CD27+CD95- naive CD8+ T cells lacking CXCR3 (TNR3-). The CDR3 loop reads CASSSTLGRETQYF.